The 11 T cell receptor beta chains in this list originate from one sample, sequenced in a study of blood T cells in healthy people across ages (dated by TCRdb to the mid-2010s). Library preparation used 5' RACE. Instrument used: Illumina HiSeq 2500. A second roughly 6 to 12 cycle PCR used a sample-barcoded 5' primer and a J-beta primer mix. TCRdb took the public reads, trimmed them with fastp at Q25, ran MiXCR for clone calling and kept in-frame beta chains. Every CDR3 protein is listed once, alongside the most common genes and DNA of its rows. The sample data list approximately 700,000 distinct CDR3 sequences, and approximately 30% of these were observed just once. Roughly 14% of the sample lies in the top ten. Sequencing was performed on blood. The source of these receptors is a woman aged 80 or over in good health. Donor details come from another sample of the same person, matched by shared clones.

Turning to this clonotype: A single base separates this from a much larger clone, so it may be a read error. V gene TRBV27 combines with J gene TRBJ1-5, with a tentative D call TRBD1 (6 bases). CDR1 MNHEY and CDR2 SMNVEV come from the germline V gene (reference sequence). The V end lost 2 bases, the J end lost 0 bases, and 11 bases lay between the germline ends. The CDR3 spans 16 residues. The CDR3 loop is CASSLRGRVSNQPQHF. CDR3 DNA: TGTGCCAGCAGTTTAAGGGGGAGGGTTAGCAATCAGCCCCAGCATTTT.

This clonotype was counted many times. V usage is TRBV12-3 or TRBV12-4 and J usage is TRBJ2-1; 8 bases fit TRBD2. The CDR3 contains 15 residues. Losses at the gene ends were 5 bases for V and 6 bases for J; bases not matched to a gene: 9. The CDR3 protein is CASSHSSGSRNEQFF. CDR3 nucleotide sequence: TGTGCCAGCAGTCATTCTAGCGGGTCACGCAATGAGCAGTTCTTC.

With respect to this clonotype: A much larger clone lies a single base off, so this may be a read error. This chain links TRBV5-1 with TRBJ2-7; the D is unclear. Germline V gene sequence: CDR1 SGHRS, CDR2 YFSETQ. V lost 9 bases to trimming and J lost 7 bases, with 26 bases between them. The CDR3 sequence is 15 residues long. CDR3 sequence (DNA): TGCGCCACTTCGATAGGGTCGAGCTCCTACAATGAGCAGTACTTC. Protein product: CATSIGSSSYNEQYF.

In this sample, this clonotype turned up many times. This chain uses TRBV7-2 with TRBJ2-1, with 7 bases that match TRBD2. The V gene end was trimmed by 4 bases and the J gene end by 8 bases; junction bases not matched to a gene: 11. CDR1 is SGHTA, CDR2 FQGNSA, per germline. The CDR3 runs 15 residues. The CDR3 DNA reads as TGTGCCAGCAGCTCTTCTGGGGGGGGGAGGTATGAGCAGTTCTTC. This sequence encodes CASSSSGGGRYEQFF.

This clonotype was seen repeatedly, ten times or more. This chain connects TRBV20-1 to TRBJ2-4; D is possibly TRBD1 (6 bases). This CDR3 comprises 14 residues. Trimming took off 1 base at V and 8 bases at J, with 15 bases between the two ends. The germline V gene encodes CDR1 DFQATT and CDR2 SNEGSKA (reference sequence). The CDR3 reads CSARVAGAVDIQYF. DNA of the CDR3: TGCAGTGCTAGAGTCGCAGGGGCAGTCGACATTCAGTACTTC.

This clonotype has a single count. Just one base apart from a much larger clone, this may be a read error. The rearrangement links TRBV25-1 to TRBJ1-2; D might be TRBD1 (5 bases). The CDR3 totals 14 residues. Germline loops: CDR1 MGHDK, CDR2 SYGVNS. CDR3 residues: CAGSDYTGRAGYTF. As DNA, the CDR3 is TGTGCCGGCAGTGATTATACTGGCAGGGCTGGCTACACCTTC.

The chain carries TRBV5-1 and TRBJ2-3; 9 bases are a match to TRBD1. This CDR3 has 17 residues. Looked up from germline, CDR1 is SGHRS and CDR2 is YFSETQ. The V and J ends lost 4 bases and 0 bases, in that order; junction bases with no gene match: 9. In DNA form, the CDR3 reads TGCGCCAGCAGCAGATCGACAGGGGGTTCTAGCACAGATACGCAGTATTTT. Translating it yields CASSRSTGGSSTDTQYF.

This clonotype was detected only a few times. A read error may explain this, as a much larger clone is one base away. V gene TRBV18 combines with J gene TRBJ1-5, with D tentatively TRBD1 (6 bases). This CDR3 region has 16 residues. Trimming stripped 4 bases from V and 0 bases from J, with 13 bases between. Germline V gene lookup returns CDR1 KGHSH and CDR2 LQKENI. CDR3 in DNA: TGTGCCAGCTCACTGGCAGGGGACCTTAGCAATCAGCCCCAGCATTTT. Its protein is CASSLAGDLSNQPQHF.

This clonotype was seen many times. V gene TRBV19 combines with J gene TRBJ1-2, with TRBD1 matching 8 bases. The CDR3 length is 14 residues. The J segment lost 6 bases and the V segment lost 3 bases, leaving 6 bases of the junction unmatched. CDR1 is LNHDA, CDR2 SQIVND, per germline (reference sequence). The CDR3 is CASSIGTGGDGYTF. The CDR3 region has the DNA TGTGCCAGTAGTATTGGGACAGGAGGGGATGGCTACACCTTC.

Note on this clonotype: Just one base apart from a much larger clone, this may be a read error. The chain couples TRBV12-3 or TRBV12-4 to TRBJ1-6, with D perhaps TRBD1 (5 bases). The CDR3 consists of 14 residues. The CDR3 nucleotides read TGTGCCAGCAGGGGGACCGGAATCGATTCACCCCCCCACTTT. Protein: CASRGTGIDSPPHF.

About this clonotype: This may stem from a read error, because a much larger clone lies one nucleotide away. The CDR3 spells CSSSSGVGVRSEQYF. In DNA form, the CDR3 reads TGCTCCAGCAGCTCGGGAGTGGGGGTAAGATCCGAGCAGTACTTC. The chain links TRBV5-1 to TRBJ2-5; a possible D gene is TRBD2 (6 bases). The J call may be in error: the DNA end matches TRBJ2-7 better. The CDR3 is 15 residues long. Germline loops: CDR1 SGHRS, CDR2 YFSETQ.